Listed below are T cell receptor beta chains from one sample, sequenced in a study of shared clonotypes between healthy human individuals. Generated by immunoSEQ multiplex PCR, the TCRdb table keeps only in-frame clones and is missing some. The sample has roughly 2 million clones, roughly 94% seen once. The source material was naive CD4+ T cells sorted from blood. The receptors come from a man aged 18 to 29 in good health. Both conserved end residues are part of each CDR3. A D gene is named only where the DNA matches it firmly. A clone size is listed for some rows: how often the clone was seen (once, few, many), or a class if it is expanded.

v_gene	d_gene	j_gene	abundance	CDR3nt	CDR3aa
TRBV5-1	TRBD2	TRBJ2-2	-	TGCGCCAGCAGCACCGGACTAGCGAACACCGGGGAGCTGTTTTTT	CASSTGLANTGELFF
TRBV19	TRBD1	TRBJ1-1	-	TGTGCCAGTACCGACAGGGCAGGGAACACTGAAGCTTTCTTT	CASTDRAGNTEAFF
TRBV14	-	TRBJ2-3	-	TGTGCCAGCAGCCAAGTTCATGAGGCCACAGATACGCAGTATTTT	CASSQVHEATDTQYF
TRBV4-1	TRBD2	TRBJ2-7	-	TGCGCCAGCAGCCAAGAAACTAGCGGGAGATCCGAGCAGTACTTC	CASSQETSGRSEQYF
TRBV30	TRBD2	TRBJ2-3	many	TGTGCCTGGAGTGTACGGAGGACTAGCAGATTCACAGATACGCAGTATTTT	CAWSVRRTSRFTDTQYF
TRBV6-1	-	TRBJ1-2	-	TGTGCCAGCAGTGAAGATAAACTAGGCTATGGCTACACCTTC	CASSEDKLGYGYTF
TRBV5-4	-	TRBJ1-1	once	TGTGCCAGCAGCTTGGGGGAGACAGTGAACACTGAAGCTTTCTTT	CASSLGETVNTEAFF
TRBV12-5	-	TRBJ1-2	-	TGTGCTAGTGGTCCCGCTGGGGGCCCCCCCTATGGCTACACCTTC	CASGPAGGPPYGYTF
TRBV30	TRBD1	TRBJ1-2	once	TGTGCCTGGAGCGCACAGGGGGCCTCCTATGGCTACACCTTC	CAWSAQGASYGYTF
TRBV27	-	TRBJ2-7	-	TGTGCCAGCAGTCTAGAGAGGGGGTACGAGCAGTACTTC	CASSLERGYEQYF
TRBV9	-	TRBJ2-7	-	TGTGCCAGCAGCGTAGACCAGTACTCCTACGAGCAGTACTTC	CASSVDQYSYEQYF
TRBV5-4	-	TRBJ2-2	-	TGTGCCAGCAGCTTGGTTGTCAGCAACACCGGGGAGCTGTTTTTT	CASSLVVSNTGELFF
TRBV5-1	TRBD2	TRBJ2-1	-	TGCGCCAGCAGCTTCCAAGCGGGGGTTCACAATGAGCAGTTCTTC	CASSFQAGVHNEQFF
TRBV7-2	-	TRBJ2-3	-	TGTGCCAGCAGACCTGGACAACGAGGCACAGATACGCAGTATTTT	CASRPGQRGTDTQYF
TRBV5-1	TRBD2	TRBJ2-5	-	TGCGCCAGCAGCAAGACTAGCGGGGCTCAAGAGACCCAGTACTTC	CASSKTSGAQETQYF
TRBV11-2	-	TRBJ2-7	once	TGTGCCAGCAGCCTAGGTATCTTAGCCTACGAGCAGTACTTC	CASSLGILAYEQYF